What follows is one T cell receptor beta chain and its context. What it binds is not known. This entry comes from a study of identical twins. This CDR3 has 15 residues. Germline CDR1 and CDR2: ENHRY and SYGVKD. The V end lost 0 bases, the J end lost 0 bases, and 9 bases lay between the germline ends. Donors uniformly comprised healthy Caucasians. Study results and limitations: Shared out-of-frame alpha sequences (those common to twins) showed excess low generation probability.

One entry per CDR3 protein results from TCRdb running MiXCR on the 5' RACE reads. The table lists fewer than 900,000 distinct CDR3 sequences, 21% of them singletons, with roughly 4% in the top ten. The sample was also reused in another study, on T cells expressing NK-cell markers. That source notes: The same clonotypes also predominated in the CD3+CD56-NKG2C+ fraction of several donors. The study left the HCMV specificity of expanded NKG2C+ T cell clones unresolved.

The chain links TRBV10-3 to TRBJ2-7; D not certain. The origin of this receptor is a woman under 30 in good health. The material sequenced was PBMCs. CDR3 nucleotides: TGTGCCATCAGTGAGTCGTCGGCAACCTCCTACGAGCAGTACTTC. Its translation: CAISESSATSYEQYF.